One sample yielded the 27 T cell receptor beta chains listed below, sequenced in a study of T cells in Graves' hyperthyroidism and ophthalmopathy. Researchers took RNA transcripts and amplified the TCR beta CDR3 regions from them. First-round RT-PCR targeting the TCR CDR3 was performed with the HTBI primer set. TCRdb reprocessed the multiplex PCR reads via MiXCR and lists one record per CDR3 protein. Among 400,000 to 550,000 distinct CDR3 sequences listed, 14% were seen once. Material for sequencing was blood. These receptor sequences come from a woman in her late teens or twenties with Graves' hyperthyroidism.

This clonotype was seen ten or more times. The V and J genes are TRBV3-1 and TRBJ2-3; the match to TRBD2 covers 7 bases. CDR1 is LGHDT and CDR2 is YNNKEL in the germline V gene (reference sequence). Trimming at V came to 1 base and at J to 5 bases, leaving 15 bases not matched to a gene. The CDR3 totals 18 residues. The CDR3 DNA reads TGTGCCAGCAGCCAAGGCCGATCGGCGGGAGCGCGGAAAGATACGCAGTATTTT. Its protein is CASSQGRSAGARKDTQYF.

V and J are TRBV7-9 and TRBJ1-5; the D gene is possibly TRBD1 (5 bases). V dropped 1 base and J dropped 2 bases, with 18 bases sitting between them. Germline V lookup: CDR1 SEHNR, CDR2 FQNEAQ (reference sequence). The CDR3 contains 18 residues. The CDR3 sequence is CASSLVGPGPWGNQPQHF. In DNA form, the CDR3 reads TGTGCCAGCAGCTTAGTAGGACCGGGACCCTGGGGCAATCAGCCCCAGCATTTT.

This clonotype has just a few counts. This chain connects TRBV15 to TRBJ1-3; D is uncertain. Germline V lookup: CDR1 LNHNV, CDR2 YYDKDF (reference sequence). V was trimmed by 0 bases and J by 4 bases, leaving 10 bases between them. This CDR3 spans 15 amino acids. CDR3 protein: CATSRDPGEGNTIYF. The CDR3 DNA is TGTGCCACCAGCAGAGATCCGGGAGAAGGAAACACCATATATTTT.

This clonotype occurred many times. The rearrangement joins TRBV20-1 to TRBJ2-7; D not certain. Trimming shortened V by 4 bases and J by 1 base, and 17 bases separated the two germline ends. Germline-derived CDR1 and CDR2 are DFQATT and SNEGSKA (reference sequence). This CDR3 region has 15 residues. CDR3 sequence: CSATTISTGSYEQYF. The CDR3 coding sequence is TGCAGTGCTACTACGATATCCACTGGGTCCTACGAGCAGTACTTC.

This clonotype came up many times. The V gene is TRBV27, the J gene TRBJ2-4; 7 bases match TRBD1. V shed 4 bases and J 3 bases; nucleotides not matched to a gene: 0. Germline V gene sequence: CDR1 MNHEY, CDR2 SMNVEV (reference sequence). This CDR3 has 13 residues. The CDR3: CASSWDSKNIQYF. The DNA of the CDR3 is TGTGCCAGCAGTTGGGACAGCAAAAACATTCAGTACTTC.

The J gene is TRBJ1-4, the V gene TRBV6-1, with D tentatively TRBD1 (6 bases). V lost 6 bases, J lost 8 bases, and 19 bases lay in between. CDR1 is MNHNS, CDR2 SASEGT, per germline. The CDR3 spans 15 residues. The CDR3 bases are TGTGCCAGCAGACCGACCAGGGGCGCGGGGGAAAAACTGTTTTTT. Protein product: CASRPTRGAGEKLFF.

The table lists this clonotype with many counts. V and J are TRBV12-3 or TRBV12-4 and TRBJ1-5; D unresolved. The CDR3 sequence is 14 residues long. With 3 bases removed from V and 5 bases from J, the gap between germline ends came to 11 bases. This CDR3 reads CASSFEGDDQPQHF. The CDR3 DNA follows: TGTGCCAGCAGTTTCGAGGGAGACGATCAGCCCCAGCATTTT.

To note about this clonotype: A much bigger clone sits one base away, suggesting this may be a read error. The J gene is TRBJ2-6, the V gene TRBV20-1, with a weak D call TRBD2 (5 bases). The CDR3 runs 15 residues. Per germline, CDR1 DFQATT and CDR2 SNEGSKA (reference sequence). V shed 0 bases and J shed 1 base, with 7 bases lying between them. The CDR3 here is CSAREWESGANVLTF. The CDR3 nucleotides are TGCAGTGCTAGAGAGTGGGAGTCTGGGGCCAACGTCCTGACTTTC.

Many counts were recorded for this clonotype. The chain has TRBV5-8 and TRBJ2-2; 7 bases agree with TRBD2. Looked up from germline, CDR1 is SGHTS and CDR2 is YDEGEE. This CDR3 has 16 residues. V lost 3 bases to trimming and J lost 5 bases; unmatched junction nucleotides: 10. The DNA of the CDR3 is TGTGCCAGCAGCTGGGACGCGGGAGTAGGTACCGGGGAGCTGTTTTTT. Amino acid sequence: CASSWDAGVGTGELFF.

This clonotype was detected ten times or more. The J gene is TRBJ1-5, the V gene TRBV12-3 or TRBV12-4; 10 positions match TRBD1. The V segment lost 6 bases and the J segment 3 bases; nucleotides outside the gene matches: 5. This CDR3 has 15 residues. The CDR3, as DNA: TGTGCCAGCAGCACGGGACAGGGGTTCAATCAGCCCCAGCATTTT. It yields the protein CASSTGQGFNQPQHF.

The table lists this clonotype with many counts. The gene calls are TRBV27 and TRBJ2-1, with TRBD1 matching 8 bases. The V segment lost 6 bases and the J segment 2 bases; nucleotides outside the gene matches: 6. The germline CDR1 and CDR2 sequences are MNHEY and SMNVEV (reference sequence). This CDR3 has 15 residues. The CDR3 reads CASRRNRGAYNEQFF. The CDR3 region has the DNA TGTGCCAGCAGGAGGAACAGGGGGGCCTACAATGAGCAGTTCTTC.

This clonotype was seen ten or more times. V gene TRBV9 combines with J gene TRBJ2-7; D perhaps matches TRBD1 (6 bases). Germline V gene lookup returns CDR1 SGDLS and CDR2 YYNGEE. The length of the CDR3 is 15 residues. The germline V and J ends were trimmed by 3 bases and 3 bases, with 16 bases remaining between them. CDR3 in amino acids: CASSEGDTRGYEQYF. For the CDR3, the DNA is TGTGCCAGCAGCGAGGGGGATACAAGGGGCTACGAGCAGTACTTC. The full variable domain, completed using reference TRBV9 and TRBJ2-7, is DSGVTQTPKHLITATGQRVTLRCSPRSGDLSVYWYQQSLDQGLQFLIQYYNGEERAKGNILERFSAQQFPDLHSELNLSSLELGDSALYFCASSEGDTRGYEQYFGPGTRLTVT.

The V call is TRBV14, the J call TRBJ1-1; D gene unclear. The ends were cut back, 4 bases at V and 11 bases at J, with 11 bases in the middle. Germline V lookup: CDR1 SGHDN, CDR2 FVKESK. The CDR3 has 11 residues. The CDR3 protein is CASSRAVEAFF. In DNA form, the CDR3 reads TGTGCCAGCAGCCGAGCGGTTGAGGCTTTCTTT.

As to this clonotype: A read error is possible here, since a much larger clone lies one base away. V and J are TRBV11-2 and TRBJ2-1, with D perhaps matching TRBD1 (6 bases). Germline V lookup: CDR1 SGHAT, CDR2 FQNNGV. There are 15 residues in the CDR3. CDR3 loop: CASSLFRGTYNERFF. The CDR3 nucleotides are TGTGCCAGCAGCTTATTCAGGGGAACCTACAATGAGCGGTTCTTC.

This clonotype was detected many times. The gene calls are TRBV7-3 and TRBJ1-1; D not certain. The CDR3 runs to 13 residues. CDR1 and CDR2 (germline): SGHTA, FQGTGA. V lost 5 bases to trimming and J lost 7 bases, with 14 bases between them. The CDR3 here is CASSAKATLEAFF. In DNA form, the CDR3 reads TGTGCCAGCAGCGCCAAGGCTACTCTTGAAGCTTTCTTT. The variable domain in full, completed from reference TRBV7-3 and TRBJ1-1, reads GAGVSQTPSNKVTEKGKYVELRCDPISGHTALYWYRQSLGQGPEFLIYFQGTGAADDSGLPNDRFFAVRPEGSVSTLKIQRTERGDSAVYLCASSAKATLEAFFGQGTRLTVV.

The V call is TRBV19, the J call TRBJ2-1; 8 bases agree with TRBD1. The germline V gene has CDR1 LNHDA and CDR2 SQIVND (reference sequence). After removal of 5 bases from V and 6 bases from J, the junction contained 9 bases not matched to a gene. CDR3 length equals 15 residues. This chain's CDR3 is CASSARRGLINEQFF. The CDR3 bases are TGTGCCAGTAGTGCCCGCAGGGGGCTGATCAATGAGCAGTTCTTC.

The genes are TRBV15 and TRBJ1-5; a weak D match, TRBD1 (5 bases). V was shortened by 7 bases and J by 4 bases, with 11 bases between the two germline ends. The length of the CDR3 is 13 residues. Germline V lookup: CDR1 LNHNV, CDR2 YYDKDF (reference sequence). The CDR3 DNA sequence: TGTGCCACCACAGACAGCCGGAATCAGCCCCAGCATTTT. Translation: CATTDSRNQPQHF.

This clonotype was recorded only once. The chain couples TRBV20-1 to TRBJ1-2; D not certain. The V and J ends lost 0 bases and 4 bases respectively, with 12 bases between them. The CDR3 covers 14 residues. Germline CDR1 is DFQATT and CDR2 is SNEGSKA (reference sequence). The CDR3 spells CSARELTWGYGYTF. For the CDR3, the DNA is TGCAGTGCTAGAGAGCTGACCTGGGGCTATGGCTACACCTTC.

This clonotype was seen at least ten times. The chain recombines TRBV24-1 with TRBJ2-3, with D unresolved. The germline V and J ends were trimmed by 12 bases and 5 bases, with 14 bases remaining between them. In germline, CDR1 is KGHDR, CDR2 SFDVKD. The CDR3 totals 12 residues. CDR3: CAPNAPQDTQYF. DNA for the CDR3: TGTGCCCCGAATGCCCCCCAAGATACGCAGTATTTT.

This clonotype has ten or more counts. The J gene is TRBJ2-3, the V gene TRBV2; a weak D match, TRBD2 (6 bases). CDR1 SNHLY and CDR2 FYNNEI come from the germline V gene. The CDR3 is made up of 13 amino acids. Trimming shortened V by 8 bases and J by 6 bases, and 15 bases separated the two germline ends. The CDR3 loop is CASGGASEDTQYF. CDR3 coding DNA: TGTGCCAGCGGAGGGGCCTCGGAGGATACGCAGTATTTT.

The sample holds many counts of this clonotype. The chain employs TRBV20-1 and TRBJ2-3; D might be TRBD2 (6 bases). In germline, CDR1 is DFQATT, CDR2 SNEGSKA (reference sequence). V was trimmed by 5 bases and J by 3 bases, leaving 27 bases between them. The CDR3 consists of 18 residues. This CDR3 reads CSAPRTSGVFGGTDTQYF. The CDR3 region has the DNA TGCAGTGCTCCAAGGACCTCGGGAGTCTTTGGGGGAACAGATACGCAGTATTTT.

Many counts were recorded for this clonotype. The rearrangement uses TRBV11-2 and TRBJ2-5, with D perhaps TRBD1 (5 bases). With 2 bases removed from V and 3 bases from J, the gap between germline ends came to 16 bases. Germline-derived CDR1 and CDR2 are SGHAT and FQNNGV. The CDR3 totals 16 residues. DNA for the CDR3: TGTGCCAGCAGCTTACCTTCCCAGGGTGGTGAAGAGACCCAGTACTTC. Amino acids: CASSLPSQGGEETQYF.

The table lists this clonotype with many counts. The CDR3 nucleotides are TGTGCCAGCAGACTCTCCGGGACTAGCGGGTTTAATGAGCAGTTCTTC. This sequence encodes CASRLSGTSGFNEQFF. This chain uses TRBV6-2 or TRBV6-3 with TRBJ2-1, with 12 nucleotides matching TRBD2. The CDR3 loop spans 16 amino acids. CDR1 MNHEY and CDR2 SVGEGT come from the germline V gene. V shed 6 bases and J 7 bases; nucleotides not matched to a gene: 10.

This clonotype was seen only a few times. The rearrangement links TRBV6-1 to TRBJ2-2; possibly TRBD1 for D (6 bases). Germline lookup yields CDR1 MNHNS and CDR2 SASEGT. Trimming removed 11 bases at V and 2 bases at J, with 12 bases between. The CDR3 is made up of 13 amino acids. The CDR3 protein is CACRTANTGELFF. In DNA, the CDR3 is TGTGCCTGCCGGACAGCTAACACCGGGGAGCTGTTTTTT.

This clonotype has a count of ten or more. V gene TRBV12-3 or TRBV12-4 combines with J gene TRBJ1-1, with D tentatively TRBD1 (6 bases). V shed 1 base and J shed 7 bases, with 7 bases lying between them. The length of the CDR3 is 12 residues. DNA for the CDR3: TGTGCCAGCAGTTTAGGGACAGTTGAAGCTTTCTTT. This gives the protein CASSLGTVEAFF.

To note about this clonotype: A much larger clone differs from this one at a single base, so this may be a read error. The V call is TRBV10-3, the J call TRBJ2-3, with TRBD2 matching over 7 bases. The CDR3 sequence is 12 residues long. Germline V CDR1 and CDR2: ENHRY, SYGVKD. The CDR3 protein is CAIRASGDTQCF. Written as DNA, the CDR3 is TGTGCCATCAGGGCTAGCGGAGATACGCAGTGTTTT.

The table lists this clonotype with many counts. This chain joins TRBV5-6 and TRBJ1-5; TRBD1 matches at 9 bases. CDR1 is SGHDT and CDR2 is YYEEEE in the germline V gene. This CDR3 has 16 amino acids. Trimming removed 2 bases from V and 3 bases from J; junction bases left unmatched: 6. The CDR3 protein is CASSLQGARYNQPQHF. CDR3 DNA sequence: TGTGCCAGCAGCTTACAGGGGGCGCGTTACAATCAGCCCCAGCATTTT.